This TCR beta chain was captured in a study of vaccination and CD4 T cells after COVID-19. The sample's treatment: roughly 10-day PBMC culture with coronavirus spike peptide pools or control peptides (ViraFEST assay). Germline lookup yields CDR1 KGHSH and CDR2 LQKENI. The CDR3 covers 13 residues. The V gene lost 2 bases and the J gene lost 5 bases, with 7 bases spanning the gap. As for this clonotype: Its specificity is not known.

Findings and caveats of the study: In median terms, SARS-CoV-2-reactive clonotypes went from about 20 to 38, a nonsignificant rise.

Cultured CD4+ T-cell DNA underwent Oncomine TCR Beta short-read sequencing. TCRdb fed the PCR reads into MiXCR, producing one record per CDR3 protein. The table records fewer than 15,000 distinct CDR3 sequences, 50% to 65% of them present only once. This receptor was identified in a human donor with COVID-19. This rearrangement joins TRBV18 to TRBJ1-5, with D unresolved. The sample in question was cultured CD4+ T cells from blood, obtained after SARS-CoV-2 vaccination. CDR3 in amino acids: CASSPGSDQPQHF. Written as DNA, the CDR3 is TGTGCCAGCTCACCAGGGTCCGATCAGCCCCAGCATTTT.